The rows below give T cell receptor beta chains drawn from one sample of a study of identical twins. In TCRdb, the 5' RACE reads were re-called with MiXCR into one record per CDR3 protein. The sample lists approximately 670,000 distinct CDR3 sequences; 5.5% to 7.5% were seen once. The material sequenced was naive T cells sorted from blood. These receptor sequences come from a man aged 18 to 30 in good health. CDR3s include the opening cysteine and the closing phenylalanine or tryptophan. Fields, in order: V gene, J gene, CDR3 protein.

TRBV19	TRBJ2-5	CASSMPNEETQYF
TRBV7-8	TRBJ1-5	CASSPSGGKDQPQHF
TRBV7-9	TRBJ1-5	CASGPGANQPQHF
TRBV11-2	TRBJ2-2	CASATGVAGGPGTGELFF
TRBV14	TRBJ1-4	CASSQGGGVEKLFF
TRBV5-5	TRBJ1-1	CASSSFLRQNTEAFF
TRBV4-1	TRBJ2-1	CASSQVELAGDEQFF
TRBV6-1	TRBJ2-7	CASRSLGTGLSYEQYF
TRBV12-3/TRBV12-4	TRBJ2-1	CASSTAGAGNEQFF
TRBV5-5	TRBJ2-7	CASSPGIPGQGNEQYF
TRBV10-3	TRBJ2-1	CAISGPGQPNEQFF
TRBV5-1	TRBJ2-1	CASSFLATDEQFF
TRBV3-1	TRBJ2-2	CASSQIAGGPIVKQEVGELFF
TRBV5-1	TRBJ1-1	CASSRRAGANTEAFF
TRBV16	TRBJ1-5	CASSPGAGQPQHF
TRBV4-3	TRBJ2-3	CASSQAAGDPVDTQYF
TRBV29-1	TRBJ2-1	CSVALGEQFF
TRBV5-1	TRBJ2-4	CASSPRLAENIQYF
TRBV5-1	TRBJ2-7	CASSLAELSNEQYF
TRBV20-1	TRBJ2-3	CSAIWGEGGRKDTDTQYF
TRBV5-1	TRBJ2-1	CASSSLFEGRGGNEQFF
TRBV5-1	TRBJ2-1	CASSLEVAGGDRQFF
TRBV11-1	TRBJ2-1	CASSVLGAYNEQFF
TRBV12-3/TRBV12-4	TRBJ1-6	CASSLYGSPLHF
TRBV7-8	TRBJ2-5	CASKRGGSGETQYF
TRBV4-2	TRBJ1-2	CASSQPTGEVGYTF
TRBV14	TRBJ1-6	CASSFTGNSPLHF
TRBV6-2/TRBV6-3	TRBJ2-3	CASSDRAGDTQYF
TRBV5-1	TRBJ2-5	CASSAGTEQETQYF
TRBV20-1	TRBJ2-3	CSARQVSAITQYF
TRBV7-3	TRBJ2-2	CASSPSRTGELFF
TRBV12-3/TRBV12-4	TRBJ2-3	CASLSGVTDTQYF
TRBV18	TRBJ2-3	CASSPIDTQYF
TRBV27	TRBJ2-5	CASRRGPGTVQETQYF
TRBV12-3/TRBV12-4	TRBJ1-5	CASSRDRGRGQPQHF
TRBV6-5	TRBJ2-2	CATFKNTGELFF
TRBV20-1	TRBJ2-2	CSASTTSGGLGGELFF
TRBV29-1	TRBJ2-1	CSVVTGTYNEQFF
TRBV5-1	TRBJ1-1	CASSLVGGGFNTEAFF
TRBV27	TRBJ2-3	CASRTRRATDTQYF
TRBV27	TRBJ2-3	CASSLHLQVTDTQYF
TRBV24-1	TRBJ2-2	CATRAGITGELFF
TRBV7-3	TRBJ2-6	CASSLKGGAPGSGANVLTF
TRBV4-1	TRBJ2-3	CASSLQAGVVADTQYF
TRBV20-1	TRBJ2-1	CSARDILAGGNEQFF
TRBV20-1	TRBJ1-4	CSARTDHGGRDEKLFF